This TCR beta chain was captured by sequencing in a study of T cells in Graves' hyperthyroidism and ophthalmopathy. About the study: Staff took peripheral blood when the initial diagnosis was made, before any treatment began.

There are 15 residues in the CDR3. Trimming shortened V by 4 bases and J by 4 bases, and 16 bases separated the two germline ends. The PBMCs studied were ones that came from 8.5 to 10 ml fresh peripheral blood. This clonotype was seen repeatedly, ten times or more. What it binds is not known. This clone may be a read error of a much larger clone one base away. Study-level findings and limits: Through a model of 13 V-J features, ophthalmopathy was separated from stable hyperthyroidism. The model forecast ophthalmopathy, anticipating it by a median about 6.5 months before onset.

Researchers amplified the TCR beta CDR3 regions from RNA transcripts. Using the HTBI primer set, a first-round RT-PCR was run on the TCR CDR3. TCRdb re-called the multiplex PCR reads through MiXCR, storing one row per CDR3 protein. The data hold 700,000 or so distinct CDR3 sequences, with around 13% observed a single time. The origin of this receptor is a woman aged 45-59 years with Graves' ophthalmopathy. Sequencing was carried out using blood. The chain uses TRBV12-3 or TRBV12-4 and TRBJ1-2; D might be TRBD1 (5 bases). The CDR3: CASSSQTVASYGYTF. CDR3 nucleotide sequence: TGTGCCAGCAGTTCACAGACAGTCGCTAGCTATGGCTACACCTTC.